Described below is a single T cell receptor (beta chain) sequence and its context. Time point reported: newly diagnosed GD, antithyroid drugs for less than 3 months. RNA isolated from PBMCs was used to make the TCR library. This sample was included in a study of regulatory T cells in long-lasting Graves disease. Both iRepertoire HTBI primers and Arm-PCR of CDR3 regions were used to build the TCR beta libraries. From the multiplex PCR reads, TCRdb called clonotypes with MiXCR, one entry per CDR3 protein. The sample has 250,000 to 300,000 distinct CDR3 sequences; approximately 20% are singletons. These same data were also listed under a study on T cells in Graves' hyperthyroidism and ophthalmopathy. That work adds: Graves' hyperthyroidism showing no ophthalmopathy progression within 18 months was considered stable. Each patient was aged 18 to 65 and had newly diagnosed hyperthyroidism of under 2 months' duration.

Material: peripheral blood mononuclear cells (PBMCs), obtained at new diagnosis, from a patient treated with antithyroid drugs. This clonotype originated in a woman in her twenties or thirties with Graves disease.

CDR3 amino acids: CASSFSPGHTDTQYF. The CDR3 region has the DNA TGTGCCAGCAGCTTCTCTCCGGGCCACACAGATACGCAGTATTTT. The chain employs TRBV11-2 and TRBJ2-3; D call uncertain. The CDR3 extends over 15 amino acids. The V and J ends lost 3 bases and 2 bases respectively, with 12 bases between them. The germline V gene has CDR1 SGHAT and CDR2 FQNNGV.